The next 24 T cell receptor beta chains were all read from a single sample in a study of T cells in women clearing cervical HPV infection. The repertoire was sequenced with immunoSEQ multiplex PCR; TCRdb's copy has only in-frame clones and lacks some. The sample features around 23,000 clones, with approximately 25% in its top ten. Input material: blood buffy coat. These receptors originate from a woman between 18 and 70 years old with a cervical HPV16 infection that either progressed to CIN3+ or cleared (not recorded which).

Points on this clone: The read gets to within 3 residues of the CDR3 end, and the germline J gene fills in the rest. This chain joins TRBV10-3 and TRBJ2-3; 10 positions agree with TRBD2. Germline V lookup: CDR1 ENHRY, CDR2 SYGVKD. CDR3 length: 15 residues. The trim removed 9 bases at V and 2 bases at J, leaving 8 bases unmatched. The CDR3 DNA, read in part, is TGTGCCATAGGGACTAGCGAGGGCCCCACAGATACG. Translating gives CAIGTSEGPTDT. The CDR3, in full, reads CAIGTSEGPTDTQYF.

Points on this clone: The CDR3 extends 3 residues past the end of the read, so its final part is completed from the germline J gene. The chain employs TRBV29-1 and TRBJ2-1; 8 bases are shared with TRBD2. V dropped 7 bases and J dropped 7; count of bases not matched to a gene: 12. Germline V CDR1 and CDR2: SQVTM, ANQGSEA. This CDR3 has 14 residues. The CDR3 DNA, read in part, is TGCAGCGCCCCCATTGGGGGACTAGTTAATGAG. Encoded protein: CSAPIGGLVNE. The whole CDR3 region reads CSAPIGGLVNEQFF.

Regarding this clone: Coverage ceases 3 residues before the CDR3 finishes, and the germline J gene fills in the end. The V gene is TRBV10-3, the J gene TRBJ2-1; D perhaps matches TRBD2 (6 bases). The germline CDR1 and CDR2 sequences are ENHRY and SYGVKD. V lost 2 bases and J lost 6, with 26 bases in between. The CDR3 covers 19 residues. The sequenced part of the CDR3 DNA is TGTGCCATCAGTGAGGATGACGGGATATGGGGGGATTCGCGCAATGAG. It is translated as CAISEDDGIWGDSRNE. The CDR3 reads in full as CAISEDDGIWGDSRNEQFF.

Notes on this clone: The CDR3 end lies 3 residues beyond the end of the read and is filled in from the germline J gene. The chain carries TRBV7-3 and TRBJ1-2; perhaps TRBD1 as D (6 bases). CDR3 length equals 15 residues. CDR1 and CDR2 from the germline V gene are SGHTA and FQGTGA. Incomplete CDR3 DNA: TGTGCCAGCAGCTTATCCGGGGGGGCCACAGATACC. Amino acids: CASSLSGGATDT. From start to end, the CDR3 is CASSLSGGATDTYTF.

For this clone: The read ends 3 residues shy of where the CDR3 ends; the end is completed using the germline J gene. The V call is TRBV14, the J call TRBJ1-1; D remains unclear. CDR1 and CDR2 from the germline V gene are SGHDN and FVKESK. There are 13 residues in the CDR3. The ends were cut back, 6 bases at V and 2 bases at J, with 10 bases in the middle. Incomplete CDR3 DNA: TGTGCCAGCAGTTTCACAGCCAACACTGAA. It codes for CASSFTANTE. The CDR3, in full, reads CASSFTANTEAFF.

On this clone: Coverage ceases 3 residues before the CDR3 finishes, and the germline J gene fills in the end. The rearrangement uses TRBV5-6 and TRBJ2-2, with 7 bases matching TRBD1. With V trimmed by 2 bases and J by 1 base, 2 bases remained unmatched. The CDR3 contains 15 residues. The germline V gene encodes CDR1 SGHDT and CDR2 YYEEEE. The CDR3 loop is CASSFRGWNTGELFF. The covered CDR3 bases are TGTGCCAGCAGCTTCAGGGGGTGGAACACCGGGGAG.

Worth noting for this clone: The read is 3 residues too short to cover the CDR3 end, so that end is filled in from the germline J gene. The chain recombines TRBV20-1 with TRBJ2-1; D is uncertain. V lost 4 bases to trimming and J lost 1 base, with 8 bases between them. The CDR3 contains 13 residues. Germline V gene lookup returns CDR1 DFQATT and CDR2 SNEGSKA (reference sequence). CDR3: CSANRVSYNEQFF. The CDR3 DNA, read in part, is TGCAGTGCTAATAGGGTTTCCTACAATGAG.

Concerning this clone itself: The read falls 3 residues short of the CDR3 end, and the missing part is taken from the germline J gene. The chain recombines TRBV5-1 with TRBJ2-3; possible D gene TRBD2, 5 bases. The length of the CDR3 is 13 residues. Per germline, CDR1 SGHRS and CDR2 YFSETQ. The CDR3 bases that were read are TGCGCCAGCAGCTTGCTCGGGGTCGAGACG. This sequence encodes CASSLLGVET. The whole CDR3 sequence is CASSLLGVETQYF.

Partial CDR3 DNA: TGTGCCAGCAGCTGGGGACAGGGGCTAGGAGAGACC. It encodes CASSWGQGLGET. The full CDR3 protein is CASSWGQGLGETQYF. This chain joins TRBV11-3 and TRBJ2-5; 10 bases match TRBD1. The read gets to within 3 residues of the CDR3 end, and the germline J gene fills in the rest. CDR1 is SGHNT and CDR2 is YENEEA in the germline V gene. This CDR3 region has 15 residues. Trimming cost V 4 bases and J 4 bases; bases outside gene matches: 6.

Note on this clone: From the germline J gene comes the end of the CDR3, since the read stops 3 residues before it. V usage is TRBV20-1 and J usage is TRBJ2-5; weak D call: TRBD2 (5 bases). The CDR3 length is 17 residues. Germline V gene lookup returns CDR1 DFQATT and CDR2 SNEGSKA (reference sequence). Trimming removed 2 bases at V and 5 bases at J, with 24 bases between. CDR3 sequence: CSARPTRVGVKWETQYF. CDR3 DNA, as far as it was read: TGCAGTGCTAGACCAACTAGGGTAGGAGTGAAGTGGGAGACC.

In regard to this clone: The CDR3 end falls 3 residues outside the read, so it is completed with the germline J gene. The gene calls are TRBV19 and TRBJ2-3, with 7 bases lining up with TRBD1. V shed 6 bases, J shed 1 base, and the junction held 10 bases outside the gene matches. The CDR3 spans 16 residues. Germline loops: CDR1 LNHDA, CDR2 SQIVND (reference sequence). The CDR3 is CASSTNTGAGTDTQYF. The sequenced part of the CDR3 DNA is TGTGCCAGTAGCACAAATACAGGGGCAGGCACAGATACG.

A remark on this clone: The DNA ends 3 residues before the CDR3 does, and the rest of the CDR3 is filled in from the germline J gene. The chain recombines TRBV7-6 with TRBJ2-2; 8 nucleotides agree with TRBD2. The CDR3 extends over 18 amino acids. J was trimmed by 6 bases and V by 5 bases; bases with no gene match: 17. The germline V gene encodes CDR1 SGHVS and CDR2 FNYEAQ. The sequenced part of the CDR3 DNA is TGTGCCAGCAGCGCGTACCCCCCGGGACTAGGGGTTGCCGGGGAG. Protein: CASSAYPPGLGVAGE. The CDR3 in its entirety is CASSAYPPGLGVAGELFF. The complete variable domain, with remaining parts taken from reference TRBV7-6 and TRBJ2-2, reads GAGVSQSPRYKVTKRGQDVALRCDPISGHVSLYWYRQALGQGPEFLTYFNYEAQQDKSGLPNDRFSAERPEGSISTLTIQRTEQRDSAMYRCASSAYPPGLGVAGELFFGEGSRLTVL.

In the case of this clone: The sequence runs out 3 residues before the end of the CDR3; the remainder is reconstructed from the germline J gene. Other DNA sequences in this specimen translate into the identical CDR3. The chain combines TRBV18 with TRBJ1-1; 9 positions match TRBD1. This CDR3 is 20 amino acids long. CDR1 is KGHSH, CDR2 LQKENI, per germline. The CDR3 DNA, read in part, is TGTGCCAGCTCACCACTATCACAGGGGGCCCCTAGAATAGGACAAGAGACC. It encodes CASSPLSQGAPRIGQET. The whole CDR3 sequence is CASSPLSQGAPRIGQETAFF.

A word on this clone: The CDR3 is cut off 3 residues early in the read; its end comes from the germline J gene. The rearrangement uses TRBV19 and TRBJ2-2; TRBD1 agrees at 10 bases. The J segment lost 6 bases and the V segment lost 0 bases, leaving 7 bases of the junction unmatched. The CDR3 consists of 17 residues. Germline CDR1 and CDR2: LNHDA and SQIVND (reference sequence). The CDR3 here is CASSIDSGTGVAGELFF. The sequenced part of the CDR3 DNA is TGTGCCAGTAGTATAGATAGCGGGACAGGGGTTGCCGGGGAG. The entire variable domain, with the rest obtained from reference TRBV19 and TRBJ2-2, is as follows: DGGITQSPKYLFRKEGQNVTLSCEQNLNHDAMYWYRQDPGQGLRLIYYSQIVNDFQKGDIAEGYSVSREKKESFPLTVTSAQKNPTAFYLCASSIDSGTGVAGELFFGEGSRLTVL.

For this clone: Read coverage stops 3 residues before the CDR3 terminus; the germline J gene supplies the remainder. The chain uses TRBV2 and TRBJ2-6; D remains ambiguous. The CDR3 has 15 amino acids. Trimming stripped 3 bases from V and 2 bases from J, with 8 bases between. Germline V gene sequence: CDR1 SNHLY, CDR2 FYNNEI. The sequenced CDR3 bases are TGTGCCAGCAGTGAGGGCTGGCCTGGGGCCAACGTC. It yields the protein CASSEGWPGANV. The CDR3 in its entirety is CASSEGWPGANVLTF.

Points on this clone: The CDR3 end falls 3 residues outside the read, so it is completed with the germline J gene. The V and J genes are TRBV14 and TRBJ1-6; 8 bases fit TRBD1. This CDR3 contains 15 residues. Germline V CDR1 and CDR2: SGHDN, FVKESK. V gave up 4 bases and J gave up 10 bases; unmatched junction bases: 9. CDR3 sequence reads: CASSRAGQVSSPLHF. The CDR3 bases that were read are TGTGCCAGCAGCCGAGCGGGACAGGTCTCGTCACCC.

Remarks on this clone: The read is 3 residues too short to cover the CDR3 end, so that end is filled in from the germline J gene. This chain links TRBV9 with TRBJ2-1; 12 nucleotides align to TRBD2. V lost 4 bases to trimming and J lost 8 bases; unmatched junction nucleotides: 7. Germline values: CDR1 SGDLS, CDR2 YYNGEE. This CDR3 comprises 15 residues. Incomplete CDR3 DNA: TGTGCCAGCAGCTCGACTAGCGGGAGCCATGATGAG. Its protein is CASSSTSGSHDE. The entire CDR3 reads CASSSTSGSHDEQFF.

As regards this clone: The read comes to an end 3 residues before the CDR3 does, leaving the germline J gene to fill in the end. J is TRBJ1-1 and V is TRBV5-1; D uncertain. CDR3 length: 15 amino acids. CDR1 and CDR2 from the germline V gene are SGHRS and YFSETQ. Trimming took off 4 bases at V and 2 bases at J, with 15 bases between the two ends. The covered CDR3 bases are TGCGCCAGCAGCCCGGAGGTCGGGGTAAACACTGAA. Its protein product is CASSPEVGVNTE. The full CDR3 protein is CASSPEVGVNTEAFF.

To note about this clone: The missing CDR3 end, 3 residues past where the read stops, is filled in from the germline J gene. The J gene is TRBJ2-3, the V gene TRBV19; D is unresolved. The germline V and J ends were trimmed by 5 bases and 0 bases, with 15 bases remaining between them. The V gene's germline CDR1 is LNHDA and CDR2 SQIVND (reference sequence). The CDR3 totals 16 residues. The CDR3 here is CASSLWADQSTDTQYF. The sequenced part of the CDR3 DNA is TGTGCCAGTAGTTTGTGGGCCGACCAAAGCACAGATACG.

CDR3 sequence: CASTRDRGRSKETQYF. CDR3 DNA (partial): TGCGCCAGTACCCGGGACAGGGGGCGATCGAAAGAGACC. The rearrangement joins TRBV5-1 to TRBJ2-5; 12 bases are shared with TRBD1. Sequencing ends 3 residues short of the CDR3 end; the germline J gene provides the rest. Trimming cost V 8 bases and J 3 bases; bases outside gene matches: 11. Germline CDR1 SGHRS, CDR2 YFSETQ. CDR3 length: 16 residues.

Regarding this clone: Read data end 3 residues before the CDR3 end; the end is taken from the germline J gene. The chain is built from TRBV4-1 and TRBJ2-3; the D gene is possibly TRBD2 (6 bases). The germline gives CDR1 MGHRA, CDR2 YSYEKL. The CDR3 is made up of 12 amino acids. V lost 1 base and J 8 bases, leaving 7 bases between the germline ends. CDR3 sequence reads: CASSQVGGTQYF. Incomplete CDR3 DNA: TGCGCCAGCAGCCAAGTGGGGGGTACG.

In the case of this clone: The observed sequence ends 3 residues before the CDR3 terminus, with the missing tail filled in from the germline J gene. V usage is TRBV30 and J usage is TRBJ2-3; no clear D. The germline V and J ends were trimmed by 8 bases and 0 bases, with 9 bases remaining between them. Germline V gene data show CDR1 as GTSNPN and CDR2 as SVGIG (reference sequence). The CDR3 sequence is 12 residues long. Incomplete CDR3 DNA: TGTGCCCTAAGCCCAAGCACAGATACG. This encodes CALSPSTDT. The entire CDR3 sequence reads CALSPSTDTQYF. The full variable domain, rest sourced from reference TRBV30 and TRBJ2-3, is SQTIHQWPATLVQPVGSPLSLECTVEGTSNPNLYWYRQAAGRGLQLLFYSVGIGQISSEVPQNLSASRPQDRQFILSSKKLLLSDSGFYLCALSPSTDTQYFGPGTRLTVL.

In regard to this clone: The read stops 3 residues short of the end of the CDR3; the missing end is completed from the germline J gene. The genes are TRBV20-1 and TRBJ1-5; TRBD1 matches 9 bases. Germline V gene data show CDR1 as DFQATT and CDR2 as SNEGSKA (reference sequence). The CDR3 is made up of 16 amino acids. The junction had 10 bases not matched to a gene; V was cut back by 6 bases and J by 1 base. The CDR3 here is CSALTGTGISNQPQHF. Partial CDR3 DNA: TGCAGTGCGCTAACCGGGACAGGGATCAGCAATCAGCCC.

Notes on this clone: The CDR3 end lies 3 residues beyond the end of the read and is filled in from the germline J gene. The chain uses TRBV2 and TRBJ1-1; weak D call: TRBD1 (5 bases). The germline CDR1 and CDR2 sequences are SNHLY and FYNNEI. The CDR3 is made up of 15 amino acids. Trimming cost V 4 bases and J 1 base, with 13 bases left between them. Partial CDR3 DNA: TGTGCCAGCAGTGGCCCCTCCGACAGGAACACTGAA. Translating it yields CASSGPSDRNTE. The full CDR3 sequence reads CASSGPSDRNTEAFF.